Following are 15 T cell receptor beta chains from one sample sequenced in a study of T-cell reconstitution after alpha-beta-depleted transplantation in children. A TCRbeta library incorporating unique molecular identifiers was prepared. In TCRdb, the PCR reads were re-called with MiXCR into one record per CDR3 protein. Of nearly 400,000 distinct CDR3 sequences detected, roughly 20% appear once; the ten largest clones hold 3.8%. This specimen was PBMCs from the stem cell graft donor, taken from the stem cell graft. Every receptor here comes from a human donor who donated a stem cell graft to a child with acute myeloid leukemia.

V is TRBV6-5 and J is TRBJ2-3; weak D call: TRBD2 (5 bases). V was shortened by 2 bases and J by 4 bases, with 10 bases between the two germline ends. The CDR3 consists of 14 residues. CDR1 is MNHEY and CDR2 is SVGAGI in the germline V gene. As DNA, the CDR3 is TGTGCCAGCAGTTACGGGTACGGGGCAGATACGCAGTATTTT. Encoded protein: CASSYGYGADTQYF.

This clonotype came up a few times. The chain employs TRBV12-3 or TRBV12-4 and TRBJ2-1; 7 positions agree with TRBD1. V was pared by 4 bases and J by 8 bases, with 2 bases of the junction left unmatched. The CDR3 covers 12 residues. The CDR3 sequence is CASSSTGDEQFF. The CDR3 DNA sequence: TGTGCCAGCAGTTCAACAGGGGATGAGCAGTTCTTC.

The J gene is TRBJ1-1, the V gene TRBV25-1, with 7 bases fitting TRBD1. The junction had 4 bases not matched to a gene; V was cut back by 4 bases and J by 8 bases. The CDR3 extends over 12 amino acids. From germline, CDR1 is MGHDK and CDR2 SYGVNS. The CDR3 protein is CASSAGTAEAFF. The DNA of the CDR3 is TGTGCCAGCAGTGCCGGGACAGCCGAAGCTTTCTTT.

Only a few counts were recorded for this clonotype. V and J are TRBV12-3 or TRBV12-4 and TRBJ2-7, with TRBD2 matching 9 bases. This CDR3 comprises 14 residues. V lost 3 bases to trimming and J lost 5 bases; unmatched junction nucleotides: 5. CDR3 coding DNA: TGTGCCAGCAGTTTCGGGACTAGCTACGACGAGCAGTACTTC. Translated, it gives CASSFGTSYDEQYF.

V gene TRBV20-1 combines with J gene TRBJ2-2; D may be TRBD2 (5 bases). The V gene lost 1 base and the J gene lost 0 bases, with 9 bases spanning the gap. The CDR3 contains 15 residues. Germline V lookup: CDR1 DFQATT, CDR2 SNEGSKA (reference sequence). Here the CDR3 DNA reads TGCAGTGCTAGAGTAGCGCCGACGAACACCGGGGAGCTGTTTTTT. Protein sequence: CSARVAPTNTGELFF.

This clonotype was seen only once. The rearrangement joins TRBV20-1 to TRBJ1-1, with D uncertain. Per germline, CDR1 DFQATT and CDR2 SNEGSKA (reference sequence). This CDR3 spans 11 amino acids. The ends were cut back, 3 bases at V and 5 bases at J, with 7 bases in the middle. This chain's CDR3 is CSARNLTEAFF. The DNA for the CDR3 is TGCAGTGCTAGGAATCTTACTGAAGCTTTCTTT.

The table lists this clonotype with many counts. The CDR3 is CSVEGGGYEQYF. The CDR3 region has the DNA TGCAGCGTTGAGGGGGGAGGCTACGAGCAGTACTTC. This chain joins TRBV29-1 and TRBJ2-7; TRBD2 is a possible D gene (6 bases). Germline V gene data show CDR1 as SQVTM and CDR2 as ANQGSEA. The CDR3 loop spans 12 amino acids. V lost 3 bases and J 3 bases, leaving 9 bases between the germline ends.

This clonotype was seen a handful of times. This rearrangement joins TRBV12-3 or TRBV12-4 to TRBJ2-1; 8 nucleotides align to TRBD2. V dropped 4 bases and J dropped 4; count of bases not matched to a gene: 6. The CDR3 runs 15 residues. The CDR3 sequence is CASSSGLGAYNEQFF. The CDR3 DNA reads TGTGCCAGCAGTTCGGGACTAGGGGCTTACAATGAGCAGTTCTTC.

The gene calls are TRBV20-1 and TRBJ1-1; D perhaps matches TRBD1 (6 bases). V lost 3 bases and J lost 1, with 9 bases in between. The CDR3 is 13 residues long. Looked up from germline, CDR1 is DFQATT and CDR2 is SNEGSKA (reference sequence). CDR3 DNA: TGCAGTGCTAGCCAGGGGAGGAACACTGAAGCTTTCTTT. Translating it yields CSASQGRNTEAFF.

This clonotype appeared many times. The junction departs from the called germline gene at one end, perhaps through a read error. This chain uses TRBV12-3 or TRBV12-4 with TRBJ2-7; D not resolved. This CDR3 is 12 amino acids long. CDR3 in DNA: TGTGCCAGCAGTTTAGCGGGCAGTAAACAGTGGTTC. Translated: CASSLAGSKQWF.

V usage is TRBV4-1 and J usage is TRBJ1-1; D possibly corresponds to TRBD1 (6 bases). The CDR3 runs 15 residues. Germline CDR1 and CDR2: MGHRA and YSYEKL. V lost 3 bases to trimming and J lost 2 bases, with 13 bases between them. The CDR3 loop reads CASSHEDRFNTEAFF. The DNA of the CDR3 is TGCGCCAGCAGCCATGAGGACAGATTCAACACTGAAGCTTTCTTT.

The rearrangement uses TRBV4-1 and TRBJ2-1; TRBD2 might be the D (6 bases). The germline CDR1 and CDR2 sequences are MGHRA and YSYEKL. The CDR3 is made up of 13 amino acids. Trimming stripped 4 bases from V and 6 bases from J, with 10 bases between. Here the CDR3 DNA reads TGCGCCAGCAGCCGAGGAGGGATCAATGAGCAGTTCTTC. Translating it yields CASSRGGINEQFF.

The chain couples TRBV7-8 to TRBJ2-1; tentatively, D is TRBD1 or TRBD2 (5 bases each). Trimming left V 5 bases short and J 7 bases short, with 12 bases between. The CDR3 runs to 13 residues. Germline-derived CDR1 and CDR2 are SGHVS and FQNEAQ. The CDR3 coding sequence is TGTGCCAGCAGCACGGGACCACGAAATGAGCAGTTCTTC. This sequence encodes CASSTGPRNEQFF.

The chain couples TRBV6-1 to TRBJ2-3, with 11 positions matching TRBD2. Looked up from germline, CDR1 is MNHNS and CDR2 is SASEGT. V lost 5 bases and J lost 7; bases outside the gene matches: 5. This CDR3 is built from 14 residues. CDR3 DNA: TGTGCCAGCAGTAATCTAGCGGGAGGTCATACGCAGTATTTT. Its protein is CASSNLAGGHTQYF.

The V and J genes are TRBV12-3 or TRBV12-4 and TRBJ1-1; D call uncertain. There are 16 residues in the CDR3. The V gene lost 0 bases and the J gene lost 1 base, with 12 bases spanning the gap. DNA for the CDR3: TGTGCCAGCAGTTTAGCCCCCTTGGGCAGGAACACTGAAGCTTTCTTT. It is translated as CASSLAPLGRNTEAFF.